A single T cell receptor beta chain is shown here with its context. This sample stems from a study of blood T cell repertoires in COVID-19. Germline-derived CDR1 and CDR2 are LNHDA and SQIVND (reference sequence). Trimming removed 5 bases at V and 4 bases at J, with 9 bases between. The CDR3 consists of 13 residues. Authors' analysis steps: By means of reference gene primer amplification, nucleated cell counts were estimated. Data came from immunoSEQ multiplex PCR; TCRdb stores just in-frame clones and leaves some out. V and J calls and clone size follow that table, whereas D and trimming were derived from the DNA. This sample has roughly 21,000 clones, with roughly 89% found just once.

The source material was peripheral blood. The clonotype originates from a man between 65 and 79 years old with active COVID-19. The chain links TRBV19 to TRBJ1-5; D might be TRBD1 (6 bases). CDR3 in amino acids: CASSGTNNQPQHF. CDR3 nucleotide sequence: TGTGCCAGTAGTGGGACAAATAATCAGCCCCAGCATTTT.